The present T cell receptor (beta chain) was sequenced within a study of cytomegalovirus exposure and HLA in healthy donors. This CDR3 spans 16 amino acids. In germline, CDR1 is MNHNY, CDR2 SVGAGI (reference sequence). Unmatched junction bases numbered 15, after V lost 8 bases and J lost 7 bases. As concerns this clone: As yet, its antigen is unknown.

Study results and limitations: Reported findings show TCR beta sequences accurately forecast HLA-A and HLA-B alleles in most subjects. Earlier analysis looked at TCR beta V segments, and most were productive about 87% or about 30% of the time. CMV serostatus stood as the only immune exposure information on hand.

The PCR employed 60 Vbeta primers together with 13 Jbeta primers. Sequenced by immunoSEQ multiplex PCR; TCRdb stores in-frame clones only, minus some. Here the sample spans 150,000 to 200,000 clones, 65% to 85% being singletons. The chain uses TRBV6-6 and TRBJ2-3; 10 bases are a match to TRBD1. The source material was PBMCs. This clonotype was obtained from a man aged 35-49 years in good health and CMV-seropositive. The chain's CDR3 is CASWNTGTGVEYTQYF. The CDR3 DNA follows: TGTGCCAGCTGGAATACCGGGACAGGGGTTGAGTATACGCAGTATTTT.